The next 32 T cell receptor beta chains were all read from a single sample in a study of T cells in Graves' hyperthyroidism and ophthalmopathy. The investigators amplified TCR beta CDR3 regions from RNA transcripts. The HTBI primer set drove a first-round RT-PCR of the TCR CDR3. MiXCR, run by TCRdb on the multiplex PCR reads, gives a single entry per CDR3 protein. The table lists hundreds of thousands of distinct CDR3 sequences, roughly 14% of them singletons, with approximately 4.2% in the top ten. The source material was blood. The receptors come from a woman in her thirties or forties with Graves' ophthalmopathy.

This clonotype was observed many times. Possible read error: a much larger clone is one base away. V usage is TRBV12-3 or TRBV12-4 and J usage is TRBJ2-2; D might be TRBD1 or TRBD2, each matching 5 bases. The CDR3 sequence is 12 residues long. Trimming took 6 bases from V and 6 from J, leaving 8 bases between them. The CDR3 region is CASSRDPGELFF. In nucleotides, the CDR3 is TGTGCCAGCAGCAGGGACCCCGGGGAGCTGTTTTTT.

This clonotype came up many times. This chain joins TRBV7-2 and TRBJ2-5, with 11 bases that match TRBD2. The CDR3 covers 15 residues. The V gene's germline CDR1 is SGHTA and CDR2 FQGNSA. The V and J ends lost 4 bases and 5 bases, in that order; junction bases with no gene match: 6. The DNA of the CDR3 is TGTGCCAGCAGCTCCTTTAGCGGGAGGGGGGAGACCCAGTACTTC. It encodes CASSSFSGRGETQYF.

There are many counts of this clonotype. The rearrangement joins TRBV6-2 or TRBV6-3 to TRBJ2-7; the D is unclear. The CDR3 is made up of 14 amino acids. The V gene's germline CDR1 is MNHEY and CDR2 SVGEGT. Trimming removed 6 bases from V and 4 bases from J, with 16 bases in between. As DNA, the CDR3 is TGTGCCAGCAGATGGACGGTGGAAACTTACGAGCAGTACTTC. As protein: CASRWTVETYEQYF.

This chain links TRBV29-1 with TRBJ2-1; 7 positions agree with TRBD2. This CDR3 contains 15 residues. Trimming at V came to 2 bases and at J to 0 bases, leaving 4 bases not matched to a gene. Germline assignment: CDR1 SQVTM and CDR2 ANQGSEA. Here the CDR3 DNA reads TGCAGCGTTGAAAGGGGCGGGAGCTCCTACAATGAGCAGTTCTTC. Protein: CSVERGGSSYNEQFF.

Ten or more counts support this clonotype. The rearrangement joins TRBV20-1 to TRBJ1-5, with D unclear. The CDR3 is 13 amino acids. Germline CDR1 reads DFQATT; CDR2 reads SNEGSKA (reference sequence). Deletions cut 3 bases from V and 2 bases from J, with 8 bases between. CDR3 amino acids: CSASLPGNQPQHF. The CDR3 coding sequence is TGCAGTGCTAGCCTTCCAGGCAATCAGCCCCAGCATTTT.

This clonotype has more than one count but fewer than ten. The chain joins TRBV2 to TRBJ2-7, with D unclear. V lost 6 bases and J lost 0, with 21 bases in between. Germline values: CDR1 SNHLY, CDR2 FYNNEI. The CDR3 loop spans 17 amino acids. CDR3 DNA sequence: TGTGCCAGCAGCGCCTTCCATCTCCGGCACAGCTCCTACGAGCAGTACTTC. Its protein product is CASSAFHLRHSSYEQYF.

Ten or more counts support this clonotype. The J gene is TRBJ1-2, the V gene TRBV25-1; the match to TRBD1 covers 8 bases. The CDR3 loop spans 16 amino acids. The V gene end was trimmed by 3 bases and the J gene end by 0 bases; junction bases not matched to a gene: 6. CDR1 is MGHDK and CDR2 is SYGVNS in the germline V gene. In DNA form, the CDR3 reads TGTGCCAGCAGTGACCGGGACAGGCCATCTAACTATGGCTACACCTTC. It translates to CASSDRDRPSNYGYTF.

The table lists this clonotype with many counts. This chain links TRBV12-3 or TRBV12-4 with TRBJ1-5; D is ambiguous. The CDR3 is 13 amino acids. Deletions cut 3 bases from V and 12 bases from J, with 15 bases between. The CDR3 loop reads CASSLPGLKGQHF. DNA of the CDR3: TGTGCCAGCAGTTTGCCAGGCCTCAAAGGCCAGCATTTT.

This clonotype appeared many times. V and J are TRBV27 and TRBJ2-5; 7 bases are shared with TRBD2. This CDR3 contains 15 residues. Trimming removed 8 bases from V and 2 bases from J; junction bases left unmatched: 11. Germline lookup yields CDR1 MNHEY and CDR2 SMNVEV (reference sequence). The CDR3 reads CASCSTGLGQETQYF. CDR3 coding DNA: TGTGCCAGCTGTTCAACCGGACTAGGACAAGAGACCCAGTACTTC.

The sample holds many counts of this clonotype. The CDR3 sequence is CASSPKIYTDTQYF. The CDR3 region has the DNA TGTGCCAGCAGTCCAAAGATTTACACAGATACGCAGTATTTT. V gene TRBV28 combines with J gene TRBJ2-3; D remains unclear. V dropped 5 bases and J dropped 2 bases, with 11 bases sitting between them. The V gene's germline CDR1 is MDHEN and CDR2 SYDVKM. This CDR3 is built from 14 residues.

The chain uses TRBV6-5 and TRBJ2-5; 13 bases map to TRBD2. CDR1 is MNHEY and CDR2 is SVGAGI in the germline V gene. The CDR3 spans 17 residues. V dropped 5 bases and J dropped 0; count of bases not matched to a gene: 6. In DNA form, the CDR3 reads TGTGCCAGCAGTCACGGACTAGCGGGAGCTAACCAAGAGACCCAGTACTTC. This translates into CASSHGLAGANQETQYF.

This clonotype was counted many times. This chain links TRBV6-2 or TRBV6-3 with TRBJ2-3; 12 nucleotides line up with TRBD2. The trim removed 7 bases at V and 4 bases at J, leaving 15 bases unmatched. Germline V CDR1 and CDR2: MNHEY, SVGEGT. The CDR3 sequence is 18 residues long. The CDR3 sequence is CASILRTSGTQTSDTQYF. The CDR3 region has the DNA TGTGCCAGCATCTTACGGACTAGCGGGACCCAGACGTCAGATACGCAGTATTTT.

A few counts support this clonotype. The chain has TRBV7-8 and TRBJ1-5; a possible D gene is TRBD1 (6 bases). CDR1 SGHVS and CDR2 FQNEAQ come from the germline V gene. V dropped 5 bases and J dropped 0 bases, with 17 bases sitting between them. The CDR3 loop spans 17 amino acids. For the CDR3, the DNA is TGTGCCAGCAGCGTCGGGACATCCCTTAATAGCAATCAGCCCCAGCATTTT. It encodes CASSVGTSLNSNQPQHF.

This clonotype was seen only a few times. This chain uses TRBV20-1 with TRBJ2-7, with TRBD1 as a possible D gene (6 bases). The CDR3 is made up of 14 amino acids. CDR1 is DFQATT, CDR2 SNEGSKA, per germline (reference sequence). V was cut by 6 bases and J by 4 bases, with 19 bases left in between. The chain's CDR3 is CSASKTGLHYEQYF. CDR3 bases: TGCAGTGCCTCGAAGACAGGACTCCATTACGAGCAGTACTTC.

The sample holds many counts of this clonotype. The chain has TRBV7-2 and TRBJ1-1, with D tentatively TRBD1 (5 bases). Germline assignment: CDR1 SGHTA and CDR2 FQGNSA. Trimming removed 2 bases at V and 5 bases at J, with 12 bases between. The CDR3 runs to 14 residues. As DNA, the CDR3 is TGTGCCAGCAGCTTATCGCAGGGTGTTACTGAAGCTTTCTTT. This gives the protein CASSLSQGVTEAFF. The entire variable domain, with the rest obtained from reference TRBV7-2 and TRBJ1-1, is as follows: GAGVSQSPSNKVTEKGKDVELRCDPISGHTALYWYRQSLGQGLEFLIYFQGNSAPDKSGLPSDRFSAERTGGSVSTLTIQRTQQEDSAVYLCASSLSQGVTEAFFGQGTRLTVV.

This clonotype was recorded many times. CDR3 residues: CSASMHRTEAFF. The CDR3 DNA reads as TGCAGTGCTAGTATGCATCGAACTGAAGCTTTCTTT. This chain connects TRBV20-1 to TRBJ1-1; D not certain. This CDR3 comprises 12 residues. CDR1 DFQATT and CDR2 SNEGSKA come from the germline V gene (reference sequence). The ends were cut back, 3 bases at V and 5 bases at J, with 10 bases in the middle.

This clonotype was seen at least ten times. The CDR3 loop is CAWSGIGAGENIQYF. CDR3 bases: TGTGCCTGGAGTGGGATAGGGGCGGGTGAAAACATTCAGTACTTC. The V gene is TRBV30, the J gene TRBJ2-4; D is possibly TRBD1 or TRBD2 (5 bases each). With 1 base removed from V and 5 bases from J, the gap between germline ends came to 15 bases. The CDR3 contains 15 residues. Germline values: CDR1 GTSNPN, CDR2 SVGIG (reference sequence).

There are a few counts of this clonotype. The chain joins TRBV4-3 to TRBJ2-7; 11 nucleotides align to TRBD2. From germline, CDR1 is LGHNA and CDR2 YSLEER. CDR3 length equals 16 residues. Losses at the gene ends were 2 bases for V and 6 bases for J; bases not matched to a gene: 9. CDR3 protein: CASSQNSGRAVGEQYF. Written as DNA, the CDR3 is TGCGCCAGCAGCCAAAATAGCGGGAGGGCCGTTGGCGAGCAGTACTTC.

This clonotype has ten or more counts. V is TRBV6-2 or TRBV6-3 and J is TRBJ1-1; TRBD1 matches at 7 bases. Germline CDR1 MNHEY, CDR2 SVGEGT. CDR3 size: 13 residues. V trimming: 6 bases; J trimming: 3 bases; junction bases outside the gene matches: 4. Written as DNA, the CDR3 is TGTGCCAGCAGACCAACAGGGGACACTGAAGCTTTCTTT. Protein sequence: CASRPTGDTEAFF.

This clonotype was counted a few times. The V and J genes are TRBV5-4 and TRBJ2-5; the D gene is possibly TRBD1 (6 bases). V shed 4 bases and J shed 3 bases, with 16 bases lying between them. CDR3 length: 15 residues. In germline, CDR1 is SGHNT, CDR2 YYREEE (reference sequence). The CDR3, as DNA: TGTGCCAGCAGCCCCAGGGGAGAAGGGAAAGAGACCCAGTACTTC. Its protein product is CASSPRGEGKETQYF.

DNA of the CDR3: TGTGCCAGCAGTTTATCCCCGGGGAGCTATGGCTACACCTTC. Protein: CASSLSPGSYGYTF. J is TRBJ1-2 and V is TRBV28, with D unclear. The CDR3 length is 14 residues. Trimming left V 1 base short and J 4 bases short, with 10 bases between. Germline CDR1 reads MDHEN; CDR2 reads SYDVKM.

This clonotype was seen at least ten times. J is TRBJ2-5 and V is TRBV29-1; unclear D gene. The CDR3 loop spans 11 amino acids. V dropped 3 bases and J dropped 4 bases, with 6 bases sitting between them. Per germline, CDR1 SQVTM and CDR2 ANQGSEA. Written as DNA, the CDR3 is TGCAGCGTTGATGGTGGAGAGACCCAGTACTTC. This codes for CSVDGGETQYF.

This clonotype was observed a handful of times. The J gene is TRBJ1-1, the V gene TRBV27; 7 bases are a match to TRBD1. Germline trimming cut 5 bases from V and 11 bases from J; bases unmatched to any gene: 8. This CDR3 contains 12 residues. Germline V gene data show CDR1 as MNHEY and CDR2 as SMNVEV (reference sequence). Here the CDR3 DNA reads TGTGCCAGCAGTAAACAGGGGTTTAGTGCTTTCTTT. It is translated as CASSKQGFSAFF.

The chain uses TRBV7-2 and TRBJ1-5; a possible D gene is TRBD1 (5 bases). The CDR3 has 15 amino acids. Germline V gene sequence: CDR1 SGHTA, CDR2 FQGNSA. With 0 bases removed from V and 3 bases from J, the gap between germline ends came to 9 bases. The CDR3 protein is CASSLAGTDNQPQHF. The CDR3 DNA is TGTGCCAGCAGCTTAGCGGGGACCGACAATCAGCCCCAGCATTTT.

There are many counts of this clonotype. The chain recombines TRBV11-2 with TRBJ1-1; maybe TRBD1 (6 bases). Trimming removed 3 bases at V and 4 bases at J, with 18 bases between. Germline CDR1 reads SGHAT; CDR2 reads FQNNGV. The CDR3 runs 16 residues. Here the CDR3 reads CASSLVGGPGVTEAFF. CDR3 DNA: TGTGCCAGCAGCTTGGTGGGGGGCCCAGGGGTCACTGAAGCTTTCTTT.

At least ten counts were recorded for this clonotype. This sequence joins TRBV6-5 and TRBJ2-7; TRBD2 matches 15 bases. Germline assignment: CDR1 MNHEY and CDR2 SVGAGI. After removal of 6 bases from V and 2 bases from J, the junction contained 5 bases not matched to a gene. CDR3 length equals 16 residues. DNA of the CDR3: TGTGCCAGCAGCCGGACTAGCGGGAGGGAGACCTACGAGCAGTACTTC. It translates to CASSRTSGRETYEQYF.

In this sample, this clonotype turned up many times. For the CDR3, the DNA is TGTGCCAGCAGTTTAACAGGGAAGCGCGAGCAGTACTTC. It yields the protein CASSLTGKREQYF. This rearrangement joins TRBV12-3 or TRBV12-4 to TRBJ2-7, with D perhaps TRBD1 (6 bases). This CDR3 is 13 amino acids long. V was clipped by 2 bases and J by 6 bases, with 11 bases between them.

This clonotype was picked up many times. CDR3 residues: CSASSGGSGYTF. CDR3 bases: TGCAGTGCTAGTTCGGGGGGATCTGGCTACACCTTC. The chain uses TRBV20-1 and TRBJ1-2, with D possibly being TRBD1 (5 bases). Germline assignment: CDR1 DFQATT and CDR2 SNEGSKA (reference sequence). Trimming cost V 3 bases and J 7 bases, with 12 bases left between them. The CDR3 loop spans 12 amino acids.

This clonotype has a count of ten or more. The genes are TRBV28 and TRBJ2-5; D possibly corresponds to TRBD2 (6 bases). This CDR3 is built from 13 residues. Germline CDR1 reads MDHEN; CDR2 reads SYDVKM. The germline V and J ends were trimmed by 5 bases and 6 bases, with 13 bases remaining between them. The CDR3 region has the DNA TGTGCCAGCAGTCCTTCGGGGAGGAAGACCCAGTACTTC. Its translation is CASSPSGRKTQYF.

The V and J genes are TRBV28 and TRBJ2-5, with 9 bases identical to TRBD1. Germline-derived CDR1 and CDR2 are MDHEN and SYDVKM. Germline trimming cut 6 bases from V and 7 bases from J; bases unmatched to any gene: 9. CDR3 length equals 14 residues. CDR3 sequence reads: CASSSGQGEATQYF. The CDR3 DNA reads TGTGCCAGCAGCTCGGGACAGGGAGAGGCGACCCAGTACTTC.

Ten or more counts support this clonotype. CDR3 region: CASSSGTNSLGDEQYF. The DNA of the CDR3 is TGCGCCAGCAGCTCCGGGACGAATTCTTTGGGCGACGAGCAGTACTTC. The chain is built from TRBV5-1 and TRBJ2-7; D is possibly TRBD1 or TRBD2 (5 bases each). The CDR3 runs to 16 residues. Germline V CDR1 and CDR2: SGHRS, YFSETQ. V was pared by 3 bases and J by 5 bases, with 21 bases between.

Ten or more counts support this clonotype. This rearrangement joins TRBV6-5 to TRBJ2-5; 7 positions agree with TRBD1. Germline V CDR1 and CDR2: MNHEY, SVGAGI. This CDR3 spans 14 amino acids. The V segment lost 6 bases and the J segment 2 bases; nucleotides outside the gene matches: 6. CDR3 in DNA: TGTGCCAGCAGGGCAGGGGGTACTCAAGAGACCCAGTACTTC. This encodes CASRAGGTQETQYF.